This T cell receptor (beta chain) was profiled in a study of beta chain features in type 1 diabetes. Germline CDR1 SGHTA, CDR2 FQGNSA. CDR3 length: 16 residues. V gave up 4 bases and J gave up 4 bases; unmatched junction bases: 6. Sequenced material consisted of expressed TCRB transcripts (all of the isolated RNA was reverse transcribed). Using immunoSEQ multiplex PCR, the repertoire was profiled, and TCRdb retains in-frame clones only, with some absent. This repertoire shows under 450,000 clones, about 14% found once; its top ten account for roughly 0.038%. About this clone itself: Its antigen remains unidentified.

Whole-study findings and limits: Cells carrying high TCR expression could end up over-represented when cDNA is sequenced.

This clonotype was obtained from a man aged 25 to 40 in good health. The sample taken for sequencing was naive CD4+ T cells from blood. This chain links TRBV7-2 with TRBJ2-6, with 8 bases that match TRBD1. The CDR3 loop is CASSSPRGPGANVLTF. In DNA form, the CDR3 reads TGTGCCAGCAGCTCGCCCAGGGGGCCAGGGGCCAACGTCCTGACTTTC.